This note documents a single TCR beta chain sequence. Its antigen is not identified. This specimen belongs to a study of cytomegalovirus exposure and HLA in healthy donors. Findings and caveats of the study: First-cohort TCR clusters were later found to tend to co-occur in the approximately 120 validation repertoires.

Libraries were prepared by immunoSEQ multiplex PCR; TCRdb keeps only in-frame clonotypes and omits some of them. The table records tens of thousands of clones, about 96% of them present only once. From germline, CDR1 is LNHDA and CDR2 SQIVND (reference sequence). This CDR3 spans 16 amino acids. J gave up 7 bases and V 5 bases, and 4 bases lay outside the gene matches. The chain couples TRBV19 to TRBJ2-2, with 16 bases aligning to TRBD2. The sequence came from a man younger than 35 in good health and CMV-seronegative. The sequenced sample was PBMCs. This CDR3 reads CASSSGLAGGHGELFF. CDR3 nucleotides: TGTGCCAGTAGTTCGGGACTAGCGGGAGGGCACGGGGAGCTGTTTTTT.